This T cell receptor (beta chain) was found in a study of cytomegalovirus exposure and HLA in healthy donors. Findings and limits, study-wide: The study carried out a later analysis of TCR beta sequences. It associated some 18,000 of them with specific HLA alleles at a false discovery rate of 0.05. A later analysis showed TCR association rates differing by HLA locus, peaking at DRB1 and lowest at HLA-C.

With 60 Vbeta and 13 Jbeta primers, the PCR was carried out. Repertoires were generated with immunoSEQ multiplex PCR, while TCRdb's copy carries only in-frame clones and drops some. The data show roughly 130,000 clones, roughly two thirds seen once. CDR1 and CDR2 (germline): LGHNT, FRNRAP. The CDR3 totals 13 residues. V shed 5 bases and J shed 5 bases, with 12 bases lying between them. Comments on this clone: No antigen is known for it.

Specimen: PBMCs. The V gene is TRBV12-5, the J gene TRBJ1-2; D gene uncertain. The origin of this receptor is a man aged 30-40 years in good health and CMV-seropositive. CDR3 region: CASGISELYGYTF. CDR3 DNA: TGTGCTAGTGGTATAAGCGAATTATATGGCTACACCTTC. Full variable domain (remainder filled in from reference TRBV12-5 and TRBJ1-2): DARVTQTPRHKVTEMGQEVTMRCQPILGHNTVFWYRQTMMQGLELLAYFRNRAPLDDSGMPKDRFSAEMPDATLATLKIQPSEPRDSAVYFCASGISELYGYTFGSGTRLTVV.